These T cell receptor beta chains were read from a single sample in a study of preoperative IRX-2 immunotherapy in early breast cancer. Assay: immunoSEQ multiplex PCR; the TCRdb copy retains only in-frame clones and omits some. The sample lists approximately 96,000 clones; roughly 85% were seen once. Sequenced here: tumor tissue, sampled after IRX-2 immunotherapy. These TCRs come from a human donor with breast cancer. Each CDR3 is given with its conserved first and last residue. Each record gives: D gene, clone size, V gene, J gene, CDR3 DNA, CDR3 protein. D genes are given only for firm matches. A clone size is listed for some rows: how often the clone was seen (once, few, many), or a class if it is expanded.

D gene: TRBD2; clone size: -; V gene: TRBV5-1; J gene: TRBJ2-3; CDR3 DNA: TGCGCCAGCAGTGGCGGGAGAAAGGGAGATACGCAGTATTTT; CDR3 protein: CASSGGRKGDTQYF
D gene: -; clone size: -; V gene: TRBV9; J gene: TRBJ1-4; CDR3 DNA: TGTGCCAGCAATGATGGGCAATTATCCGAAAAACTGTTTTTT; CDR3 protein: CASNDGQLSEKLFF
D gene: -; clone size: -; V gene: TRBV12-5; J gene: TRBJ2-2; CDR3 DNA: TGTGCTAGTGGTTTGGTGGCCAGCGGGGAGCTGTTTTTT; CDR3 protein: CASGLVASGELFF
D gene: TRBD2; clone size: once; V gene: TRBV7-4; J gene: TRBJ2-5; CDR3 DNA: TGTGCCAGCAGCTTAGGACTTAGCGGGAGTTGGAAGACCCAGTACTTC; CDR3 protein: CASSLGLSGSWKTQYF
D gene: TRBD1; clone size: once; V gene: TRBV18; J gene: TRBJ1-5; CDR3 DNA: TGTGCCAGCTCACCCGACCGGACAGGGTTTGATCAGCCCCAGCATTTT; CDR3 protein: CASSPDRTGFDQPQHF
D gene: -; clone size: -; V gene: TRBV10-1; J gene: TRBJ1-1; CDR3 DNA: TGCGCCAGCTCCAGATCTACCGGGACAGAAGCTTTCTTT; CDR3 protein: CASSRSTGTEAFF
D gene: -; clone size: few; V gene: TRBV6-8; J gene: TRBJ1-2; CDR3 DNA: TGTGCCAGCAGAACGTATGTTCGGGACGGGAACTATGGCTACACCTTC; CDR3 protein: CASRTYVRDGNYGYTF
D gene: TRBD2; clone size: -; V gene: TRBV16; J gene: TRBJ2-1; CDR3 DNA: TGTGCTAGTGGTTTGGTATTGGGCCTAGCGGCCTACAATGAGCAGTTCTTC; CDR3 protein: CASGLVLGLAAYNEQFF
D gene: -; clone size: -; V gene: TRBV4-1; J gene: TRBJ1-4; CDR3 DNA: TGCGCCAGCAGCCAATTGGAGCAAACGGGTGAAAAACTGTTTTTT; CDR3 protein: CASSQLEQTGEKLFF
D gene: -; clone size: -; V gene: TRBV14; J gene: TRBJ1-5; CDR3 DNA: TGTGCCAGCAGCCAAGGGGGGGTAGTTCGTCAGCCCCAGCATTTT; CDR3 protein: CASSQGGVVRQPQHF
D gene: TRBD2; clone size: -; V gene: TRBV29-1; J gene: TRBJ2-1; CDR3 DNA: TGCAGCGTTTTCGGGACTAGCGGGAGCTCCTACAATGAGCAGTTCTTC; CDR3 protein: CSVFGTSGSSYNEQFF
D gene: TRBD1; clone size: -; V gene: TRBV19; J gene: TRBJ1-2; CDR3 DNA: TGTGCCAGTACCCGGGACAGGGATTCTGGCTACACCTTC; CDR3 protein: CASTRDRDSGYTF
D gene: TRBD1; clone size: -; V gene: TRBV10-2; J gene: TRBJ2-5; CDR3 DNA: TGCGCCAGCAGCACCGGGACAGGCCAAAAAGAGACCCAGTACTTC; CDR3 protein: CASSTGTGQKETQYF
D gene: TRBD1; clone size: -; V gene: TRBV11-3; J gene: TRBJ2-3; CDR3 DNA: TGTGCCAGCAGCTCGGAGAGGGGGCTGACAGATACGCAGTATTTT; CDR3 protein: CASSSERGLTDTQYF